The 12 T cell receptor beta chains below were found in one sample sequenced in a study of early T cells in non-severe SARS-CoV-2 infection (dated by TCRdb to the early 2020s). The library was produced with 5' RACE. Data came from a NextSeq 500. TCRdb redid the processing of the public reads, applying fastp at Q25 and MiXCR, and retained in-frame beta chains. Here each entry gathers all rows of one CDR3 protein and keeps the most common genes and DNA. This sample holds 25,000 to 35,000 distinct CDR3 sequences; roughly 4.5% were observed only once. Of the sample, approximately 5% falls within the top ten clones. Sequenced here: whole blood, sampled at baseline. These receptors all come from an adult who was a healthcare worker with PCR-confirmed SARS-CoV-2 infection or an uninfected control (not recorded which).

This chain connects TRBV5-1 to TRBJ2-3; the D is unclear. CDR3 length: 14 residues. Germline values: CDR1 SGHRS, CDR2 YFSETQ. The V gene lost 0 bases and the J gene lost 4 bases, with 9 bases spanning the gap. CDR3 amino acids: CASSLGHRADTQYF. CDR3 nucleotides: TGCGCCAGCAGCTTGGGGCATAGAGCAGATACGCAGTATTTT.

This clonotype has a count of ten or more. The V and J genes are TRBV7-7 and TRBJ2-3, with TRBD1 matching 8 bases. This CDR3 contains 16 residues. In germline, CDR1 is SSHAT, CDR2 FNYEAQ (reference sequence). With V trimmed by 5 bases and J by 0 bases, 7 bases remained unmatched. In nucleotides, the CDR3 is TGTGCCAGCAGCCCAACAGGGGGTATAAGCACAGATACGCAGTATTTT. The encoded protein is CASSPTGGISTDTQYF. Based on the CDR3 plus reference TRBV7-7 and TRBJ2-3, the full variable domain is GAGVSQSPRYKVTKRGQDVTLRCDPISSHATLYWYQQALGQGPEFLTYFNYEAQPDKSGLPSDRFSAERPEGSISTLTIQRTEQRDSAMYRCASSPTGGISTDTQYFGPGTRLTVL.

This clonotype was picked up a small number of times. One end of the junction varies from germline; a read error may be responsible. The chain uses TRBV6-2 or TRBV6-3 and TRBJ2-1; D is perhaps TRBD1 or TRBD2 (5 bases each). CDR3 size: 16 residues. Per the germline V gene, CDR1 is MNHEY and CDR2 is SVGEGT. CDR3 coding DNA: TGTGCCAGCAATTACGAATTAGGGACGGCGGTCGGTGAGCAGTTCTTC. Protein: CASNYELGTAVGEQFF.

This sequence joins TRBV5-1 and TRBJ2-5; 7 bases fit TRBD1. With V trimmed by 7 bases and J by 1 base, 19 bases remained unmatched. The CDR3 length is 18 residues. Germline lookup yields CDR1 SGHRS and CDR2 YFSETQ. The CDR3 bases are TGCGCCAGCTACCTTAGCTCTACTAGAGGGGGCTCCCAAGAGACCCAGTACTTC. It encodes CASYLSSTRGGSQETQYF.

This clonotype was seen many times. The chain combines TRBV7-2 with TRBJ2-1, with no clear D. This CDR3 has 13 amino acids. CDR1 and CDR2 from the germline V gene are SGHTA and FQGNSA. The V and J ends lost 1 base and 9 bases respectively, with 10 bases between them. The CDR3: CASSLVTRSEQFF. In nucleotides, the CDR3 is TGTGCCAGCAGCTTAGTAACGAGGAGTGAGCAGTTCTTC.

This clonotype was seen many times. The V gene is TRBV9, the J gene TRBJ2-7; possible D gene TRBD2, 6 bases. CDR3 size: 16 residues. The germline V and J ends were trimmed by 3 bases and 2 bases, with 18 bases remaining between them. The germline gives CDR1 SGDLS, CDR2 YYNGEE. As DNA, the CDR3 is TGTGCCAGCAGCGCGGGGGTGAGGGGCCAGGCCTACGAGCAGTACTTC. Translating it yields CASSAGVRGQAYEQYF.

This clonotype was seen many times. The chain combines TRBV11-2 with TRBJ2-7; TRBD2 might be the D (5 bases). The CDR3 sequence is 16 residues long. CDR1 SGHAT and CDR2 FQNNGV come from the germline V gene. V lost 3 bases to trimming and J lost 1 base, with 16 bases between them. CDR3 nucleotide sequence: TGTGCCAGCAGCTTCTCCTGGGAAATAGCGTCCTACGAGCAGTACTTC. Amino acid sequence: CASSFSWEIASYEQYF.

This clonotype was recorded many times. V and J are TRBV18 and TRBJ1-1; 8 bases fit TRBD1. Looked up from germline, CDR1 is KGHSH and CDR2 is LQKENI. The V and J ends lost 6 bases and 11 bases, in that order; junction bases with no gene match: 8. The CDR3 is made up of 12 amino acids. The CDR3, as DNA: TGTGCCAGCTCGACAGGGGAAAGAGGGGCTTTCTTT. Its translation: CASSTGERGAFF.

As concerns this clonotype: A much larger clone sits a single nucleotide away, making a read error possible. The chain carries TRBV28 and TRBJ1-1; possible D gene TRBD1, 5 bases. The CDR3 has 11 amino acids. From germline, CDR1 is MDHEN and CDR2 SYDVKM. Trimming stripped 3 bases from V and 12 bases from J, with 11 bases between. The CDR3 region is CASSFAGLTFF. The CDR3 coding sequence is TGTGCCAGCAGTTTTGCGGGGCTAACTTTCTTT.

This clonotype appeared many times. The chain joins TRBV20-1 to TRBJ2-1; unclear D gene. The CDR3 length is 16 residues. Trimming took off 0 bases at V and 0 bases at J, with 12 bases between the two ends. Germline V gene sequence: CDR1 DFQATT, CDR2 SNEGSKA (reference sequence). The CDR3, as DNA: TGCAGTGCTAGAGACTTCCTGGCGGTCTCCTACAATGAGCAGTTCTTC. Its translation: CSARDFLAVSYNEQFF.

This clonotype has a handful of counts. A much larger clone lies one base from this, so it may be a read error. The chain joins TRBV7-2 to TRBJ2-7, with a tentative D call TRBD2 (6 bases). Germline V CDR1 and CDR2: SGHTA, FQGNSA. V was cut by 2 bases and J by 2 bases, with 10 bases left in between. The CDR3 has 14 amino acids. The CDR3 protein is CASSLKEGTYEQYF. DNA of the CDR3: TGTGCCAGCAGCTTAAAGGAGGGGACCTACGAGCAGTACTTC.

This clonotype showed up many times. The chain uses TRBV11-3 and TRBJ2-1; 14 bases line up with TRBD2. Germline CDR1 is SGHNT and CDR2 is YENEEA. The junction had 11 bases not matched to a gene; V was cut back by 4 bases and J by 6 bases. This CDR3 is 18 amino acids long. DNA of the CDR3: TGTGCCAGCAGCTCGGGGACTAGCGGGAGTCGGGTGCGCAATGAGCAGTTCTTC. Translating it yields CASSSGTSGSRVRNEQFF.